This record concerns one TCR beta chain sequence. Antigen specificity is unknown. The PCR made use of 60 Vbeta and 13 Jbeta primers. Data came from immunoSEQ multiplex PCR; TCRdb stores just in-frame clones and leaves some out. Among about 85,000 clones listed, around 80% were seen once. CDR1 and CDR2 from the germline V gene are MDHEN and SYDVKM. The CDR3 totals 14 residues. Trimming stripped 1 base from V and 3 bases from J, with 7 bases between. These data originate in a study of cytomegalovirus exposure and HLA in healthy donors. Notes on the study in general: Earlier analysis looked at TCR beta V segments, and most were productive about 87% or about 30% of the time. Accurate HLA-A and HLA-B prediction from TCR beta sequences was reported for most subjects. Among the sequence variants, a highly shared cluster was likely an artifact of sequencing.

The V gene is TRBV28, the J gene TRBJ1-5, with D unclear. The sequencing input was PBMCs. The TCR was taken from a woman between 45 and 65 years old in good health and CMV-seropositive. The CDR3 loop is CASSLSEINQPQHF. The CDR3 DNA reads as TGTGCCAGCAGTTTATCGGAGATCAATCAGCCCCAGCATTTT.